The 11 T cell receptor beta chains listed next were all sequenced from one sample in a study of blood T cells in healthy people across ages. With a J-beta primer mix and a sample-barcoded 5' primer, a second PCR ran about 7 to 11 cycles. MiXCR, run by TCRdb on the 5' RACE reads, gives a single entry per CDR3 protein. The data contain approximately 680,000 distinct CDR3 sequences, about 34% of them singletons. Sequenced material: blood. The receptors originated from a woman older than 75 in good health.

V and J are TRBV5-1 and TRBJ2-5; D ambiguous. The CDR3 is made up of 16 amino acids. V lost 0 bases to trimming and J lost 2 bases, with 14 bases between them. Per germline, CDR1 SGHRS and CDR2 YFSETQ. The CDR3: CASSLGYVNQQETQYF. CDR3 bases: TGCGCCAGCAGCTTGGGTTATGTAAACCAACAAGAGACCCAGTACTTC.

The chain combines TRBV4-3 with TRBJ2-2; D not certain. The germline V gene encodes CDR1 LGHNA and CDR2 YSLEER. The V end was cut by 0 bases, the J end by 1 base, with 6 bases between. The CDR3 runs 15 residues. CDR3 bases: TGCGCCAGCAGCCAAGATAGAGTGAACACCGGGGAGCTGTTTTTT. Its translation: CASSQDRVNTGELFF.

This clonotype was observed a few times. The rearrangement uses TRBV6-5 and TRBJ2-2, with D possibly being TRBD1 (5 bases). The V end lost 0 bases, the J end lost 3 bases, and 8 bases lay between the germline ends. The germline V gene has CDR1 MNHEY and CDR2 SVGAGI. This CDR3 is built from 15 residues. The CDR3 DNA is TGTGCCAGCAGTTACTCGACCAGGGACACCGGGGAGCTGTTTTTT. Encoded protein: CASSYSTRDTGELFF.

The chain combines TRBV5-1 with TRBJ1-6; D is uncertain. CDR1 is SGHRS and CDR2 is YFSETQ in the germline V gene. V was clipped by 0 bases and J by 6 bases, with 10 bases between them. This CDR3 contains 15 residues. CDR3 bases: TGCGCCAGCAGCTTGGAAGGCAGGACTAATTCACCCCTCCACTTT. Amino acids: CASSLEGRTNSPLHF. Combining the CDR3 with reference TRBV5-1 and TRBJ1-6 gives the whole variable domain KAGVTQTPRYLIKTRGQQVTLSCSPISGHRSVSWYQQTPGQGLQFLFEYFSETQRNKGNFPGRFSGRQFSNSRSEMNVSTLELGDSALYLCASSLEGRTNSPLHFGNGTRLTVT.

There are many counts of this clonotype. This rearrangement joins TRBV11-2 to TRBJ2-1; TRBD2 is a possible D gene (7 bases). Germline loops: CDR1 SGHAT, CDR2 FQNNGV. The CDR3 is 15 amino acids. Trimming took 1 base from V and 7 from J, leaving 14 bases between them. The CDR3 region has the DNA TGTGCCAGCAGCTTAGCGGGGGGCAGGATGAATGAGCAGTTCTTC. As protein: CASSLAGGRMNEQFF.

About this clonotype itself: A clone one base away is much larger, so this may be a read error. The J gene is TRBJ2-7, the V gene TRBV10-3; TRBD1 agrees at 7 bases. Germline CDR1 reads ENHRY; CDR2 reads SYGVKD. The CDR3 extends over 15 amino acids. The CDR3 DNA is TGTGTCATCGGGACCGGGACAGCTCAATCCTACGAGCAGTACTTC. As protein: CVIGTGTAQSYEQYF.

In this sample, this clonotype turned up many times. The rearrangement links TRBV7-2 to TRBJ1-5; tentative D call: TRBD1 (5 bases). Trimming removed 5 bases from V and 9 bases from J, with 14 bases in between. The CDR3 is 13 amino acids. CDR1 is SGHTA and CDR2 is FQGNSA in the germline V gene. In nucleotides, the CDR3 is TGTGCCAGCAGCCCGGGACCCGCCAGGCCCCAGCATTTT. As protein: CASSPGPARPQHF.

With regard to this clonotype: A much larger clone differs from this one at a single base, so this may be a read error. This CDR3 reads CASSVPFRPGGWRDLPQHF. The CDR3 bases are TGTGCCAGCAGTGTACCCTTCCGACCGGGAGGCTGGAGGGATCTGCCCCAGCATTTT. The rearrangement uses TRBV25-1 and TRBJ1-5; D gene uncertain. CDR1 and CDR2 (germline): MGHDK, SYGVNS. V shed 4 bases and J shed 9 bases, with 31 bases lying between them. The length of the CDR3 is 19 residues.

Comment on this clonotype: This may stem from a read error, because a much larger clone lies one nucleotide away. Because the CDR3 is missing its conserved closing phenylalanine or tryptophan, this is likely a read error. The J gene is TRBJ2-5, the V gene TRBV5-1, with D perhaps matching TRBD1 (6 bases). The germline V gene encodes CDR1 SGHRS and CDR2 YFSETQ. Deletions cut 3 bases from V and 5 bases from J, with 17 bases between. This CDR3 contains 15 residues. The CDR3: CASSSFRGSRETQYI. DNA for the CDR3: TGCGCCAGCAGCTCTTTCAGGGGTTCTCGGGAGACCCAGTACATC.

J is TRBJ2-3 and V is TRBV7-9; no firm D call. The V end lost 4 bases, the J end lost 0 bases, and 11 bases lay between the germline ends. The CDR3 length is 15 residues. Germline V CDR1 and CDR2: SEHNR, FQNEAQ (reference sequence). The CDR3 DNA is TGTGCCAGCAGCTCCCCCGGGCATAGCACAGATACGCAGTATTTT. Translated: CASSSPGHSTDTQYF. Filled out from reference TRBV7-9 and TRBJ2-3, the complete variable domain reads DTGVSQNPRHKITKRGQNVTFRCDPISEHNRLYWYRQTLGQGPEFLTYFQNEAQLEKSRLLSDRFSAERPKGSFSTLEIQRTEQGDSAMYLCASSSPGHSTDTQYFGPGTRLTVL.

At least ten counts were recorded for this clonotype. V gene TRBV2 combines with J gene TRBJ2-1; no firm D call. Germline V CDR1 and CDR2: SNHLY, FYNNEI. The V gene lost 7 bases and the J gene lost 5 bases, with 18 bases spanning the gap. CDR3 size: 15 residues. The CDR3 region is CASKMERAVHNEQFF. The DNA for the CDR3 is TGTGCCAGCAAGATGGAGAGAGCCGTACACAATGAGCAGTTCTTC.